The T cell receptor (beta chain) described here comes from a study of blood T cell repertoires in COVID-19 (dated by TCRdb to about 2020). Regarding the research as a whole: Samples from collaborators originated in the United States, Italy and Spain and spanned both the acute and convalescent phases of COVID-19. Where HLA class I and class II types were available, the types were taken from metadata supplied by the sample provider, not from assay-based typing. Subjects who had been exposed to COVID-19, were actively infected with it, or had recovered from it provided the deeply sampled blood TCRbeta repertoires that made up the dataset. The samples were drawn from the first 160 participants of the ongoing ImmuneRACE study and from 950 to 1,500 subjects provided by 6 global collaborators. A de-identified subject ID, COVID-19 status, age in years and sex were almost always included in the sample metadata. The material from the prospective study consisted of cDNA or gDNA derived from T cells, B-cell-depleted T cells, or PBMCs. The repertoires were released in a freely available public database meant as a resource for research on the immune response to SARS-CoV-2. Overall study results and their limits: The amount of clinical and demographic metadata varied by source and participant and was provided uncurated.

For CDR1 and CDR2, the germline V gene (reference sequence) lists DFQATT and SNEGSKA. Trimming costs V 6 bases and J 3 bases, and their ends lie 6 bases apart. Its CDR3 holds 10 amino acids, cysteine through phenylalanine. The only DNA kept is the CDR3, 30 bases in frame from the first base. Each collaborating institution followed its own protocols to collect whole blood in K2EDTA tubes. For TCRbeta analysis, collaborator samples were shipped as frozen whole blood, as isolated PBMCs, or as DNA extracted from either sample type. Notes on this clone: Its recognized antigen is unknown. No much larger clone is present one base from it, and per-base qualities are unavailable.

TCRbeta CDR3 regions were amplified from genomic DNA using the immunoSEQ Assay, a bias-controlled multiplex PCR. On the study's bioinformatics: Within the assay, amplification of reference gene primers was used to estimate how many nucleated cells each sample contained. To quantify the absolute abundance of each unique TCRbeta CDR3 rearrangement, sequence reads were collapsed and filtered. For each sample, productive Simpson clonality was calculated as the square root of Simpson's diversity index across productive rearrangements. TCRdb re-hosts the immuneACCESS table, in-frame sequences only. Its copies lack some clones; in the studies checked, an unresolved V gene accounts for under half of them, and the cause for the rest is not known. The V and J calls and the clone size are those of that table, but D and trimming were determined from the DNA. The sample has 95,000 to 150,000 clones on record, roughly 77% of them singletons. The top ten clones comprise roughly 16% of the sample.

This sequence was found in a man aged 55-75 years with active or convalescent COVID-19. This receptor chain uses TRBV20-1 and TRBJ2-7; too little of a D gene remains to name it. Sequenced sample: peripheral blood. For the CDR3, the sequence is CSATNYEQYF. At the DNA level, the sequence is TGCAGTGCCACTAACTACGAGCAGTACTTC.